This T cell receptor beta chain was documented in a study of cytomegalovirus exposure and HLA in healthy donors. CDR1 MDHEN and CDR2 SYDVKM come from the germline V gene. The ends were cut back, 5 bases at V and 3 bases at J, with 18 bases in the middle. CDR3 length: 16 amino acids. The PCR contained 60 Vbeta and 13 Jbeta primers. TCRdb's table, derived via immunoSEQ multiplex PCR, lists solely in-frame clones and lacks some. The table lists approximately 110,000 clones, 74% of them singletons. The genes are TRBV28 and TRBJ2-3, with D possibly matching TRBD2 (5 bases). The specimen was PBMCs. The TCR originated in a man aged 45-65 years in good health and CMV-seropositive. Here the CDR3 reads CASSPTKSLGTDTQYF. Written as DNA, the CDR3 is TGTGCCAGCAGTCCGACTAAATCCCTGGGAACAGATACGCAGTATTTT.